These 22 T cell receptor beta chains share one sample of origin, sequenced in a study of T cells in Graves' hyperthyroidism and ophthalmopathy. Researchers amplified the TCR beta CDR3 regions from RNA transcripts. When the TCR CDR3 underwent first-round RT-PCR, the HTBI primer set was used. TCRdb re-derived calls from the multiplex PCR reads in MiXCR, one entry per CDR3 protein. The sample yields 560,000 or so distinct CDR3 sequences, roughly 50% seen once. Sequenced: peripheral blood or thyroid tissue (not recorded which). The receptors stem from a woman aged 18 to 35 with Graves' hyperthyroidism.

Note on this clonotype: The junction differs from germline at one of its ends, possibly a read error. The chain recombines TRBV12-5 with TRBJ2-7; TRBD1 matches 7 bases. Germline CDR1 and CDR2: LGHNT and FRNRAP. This CDR3 is 13 amino acids long. CDR3 DNA sequence: TGTGCTAGTGGGTTGGGACAGAGCTACGAGCAGTACTTC. It yields the protein CASGLGQSYEQYF. The full variable domain, its missing parts supplied by reference TRBV12-5 and TRBJ2-7, is DARVTQTPRHKVTEMGQEVTMRCQPILGHNTVFWYRQTMMQGLELLAYFRNRAPLDDSGMPKDRFSAEMPDATLATLKIQPSEPRDSAVYFCASGLGQSYEQYFGPGTRLTVT.

This clonotype occurred a few times. The CDR3 region is CASSMENPMNTGELFF. The DNA of the CDR3 is TGTGCCAGTAGTATGGAGAACCCGATGAACACCGGGGAGCTGTTTTTT. The chain combines TRBV19 with TRBJ2-2; D is undetermined. V lost 3 bases to trimming and J lost 1 base, with 12 bases between them. CDR1 and CDR2 from the germline V gene are LNHDA and SQIVND (reference sequence). The CDR3 sequence is 16 residues long.

This chain links TRBV24-1 with TRBJ2-2; possibly TRBD2 for D (7 bases). V shed 2 bases and J shed 6 bases, with 15 bases lying between them. The CDR3 has 16 residues. Germline V CDR1 and CDR2: KGHDR, SFDVKD. CDR3 DNA: TGTGCCACCAGTGATTATGGCAGGGGAGGGGCCGGGGAGCTGTTTTTT. Protein product: CATSDYGRGGAGELFF.

Comment on this clonotype: The conserved phenylalanine or tryptophan is not found at the CDR3 terminus, so this likely reflects a read error. The DNA is left out, because the CDR3 cannot be placed on it with certainty; the CDR3 is given as TCRdb lists it. The chain links TRBV20-1 to TRBJ1-1; the table's D gene call, TRBD1, was not cross checked with the DNA. The CDR3 spans 8 residues, counting both ends. Looked up from germline, CDR1 is DFQATT and CDR2 is SNEGSKA (reference sequence). CDR3 residues: CSANRGAL.

The chain uses TRBV14 and TRBJ2-7; TRBD2 agrees at 14 bases. Per the germline V gene, CDR1 is SGHDN and CDR2 is FVKESK. This CDR3 spans 19 amino acids. V shed 0 bases, J shed 5 bases, and the junction held 12 bases outside the gene matches. CDR3 sequence (DNA): TGTGCCAGCAGCCAAGACGAAGCGGGGACTAGCGGGAGCATCGACGAGCAGTACTTC. Amino acids: CASSQDEAGTSGSIDEQYF.

The J gene is TRBJ1-2, the V gene TRBV25-1; weak D call: TRBD1 (6 bases). V was pared by 4 bases and J by 8 bases, with 11 bases between. Germline assignment: CDR1 MGHDK and CDR2 SYGVNS. The CDR3 is made up of 12 amino acids. The CDR3 DNA is TGTGCCAGCAGTGTCAGGGGCGGAGGCTACACCTTC. It codes for CASSVRGGGYTF.

The chain combines TRBV9 with TRBJ2-7; possibly TRBD1 for D (6 bases). Trimming took 3 bases from V and 5 from J, leaving 15 bases between them. This CDR3 comprises 14 residues. Germline CDR1 and CDR2: SGDLS and YYNGEE. The chain's CDR3 is CASSAGVQGNEQYF. CDR3 sequence (DNA): TGTGCCAGCAGCGCTGGGGTACAGGGAAACGAGCAGTACTTC.

Regarding this clonotype: With a much larger clone just one base away, this may be a read error. The chain is built from TRBV2 and TRBJ2-7; D uncertain. Germline lookup yields CDR1 SNHLY and CDR2 FYNNEI. The CDR3 extends over 11 amino acids. CDR3 region: CASSPAYEQHF. The DNA of the CDR3 is TGTGCCAGCAGTCCCGCCTACGAGCAGCACTTC.

The table lists this clonotype with many counts. The V call is TRBV7-3, the J call TRBJ1-5; no definite D call. The V gene lost 4 bases and the J gene lost 6 bases, with 10 bases spanning the gap. CDR1 SGHTA and CDR2 FQGTGA come from the germline V gene. The CDR3 extends over 13 amino acids. The CDR3 DNA sequence: TGTGCCAGCAGCTCGCCTCGGGGTCAGCCCCAGCATTTT. Protein sequence: CASSSPRGQPQHF.

This chain joins TRBV19 and TRBJ1-2; D may be TRBD1 (5 bases). Germline CDR1 reads LNHDA; CDR2 reads SQIVND (reference sequence). The CDR3 contains 14 residues. Trimming stripped 3 bases from V and 7 bases from J, with 15 bases between. The CDR3 region has the DNA TGTGCCAGTAGTATGTGGGACCCTTATGGTGGCTACACCTTC. As protein: CASSMWDPYGGYTF. The variable domain in full, with the rest retrieved from reference TRBV19 and TRBJ1-2, is DGGITQSPKYLFRKEGQNVTLSCEQNLNHDAMYWYRQDPGQGLRLIYYSQIVNDFQKGDIAEGYSVSREKKESFPLTVTSAQKNPTAFYLCASSMWDPYGGYTFGSGTRLTVV.

The CDR3 reads CASRSGTGNNYGYTF. The CDR3 DNA sequence: TGTGCCAGCAGGAGCGGGACAGGGAATAACTATGGCTACACCTTC. The rearrangement uses TRBV25-1 and TRBJ1-2; 9 nucleotides match TRBD1. This CDR3 has 15 amino acids. Germline V CDR1 and CDR2: MGHDK, SYGVNS. V trimming: 6 bases; J trimming: 1 base; junction bases outside the gene matches: 6.

This clonotype was counted once. A junction end diverges from the germline sequence, so it may reflect a read error. The V call is TRBV24-1, the J call TRBJ2-5; TRBD1 aligns across 7 bases. The CDR3 consists of 13 residues. The germline gives CDR1 KGHDR, CDR2 SFDVKD. CDR3 region: CASSGGQRETQYF. Here the CDR3 DNA reads TGTGCCAGCAGTGGGGGACAGAGGGAGACCCAGTACTTC.

There are a few counts of this clonotype. The chain joins TRBV7-8 to TRBJ2-3; D ambiguous. V lost 5 bases to trimming and J lost 4 bases, with 13 bases between them. The CDR3 covers 14 residues. Per germline, CDR1 SGHVS and CDR2 FQNEAQ. The CDR3 is CASSVGGMADTQYF. CDR3 nucleotides: TGTGCCAGCAGCGTGGGTGGGATGGCAGATACGCAGTATTTT.

CDR3 DNA sequence: TGTGCCAGCAGCGTAAGGGGGACAGCCTACACAGATACGCAGTATTTT. It codes for CASSVRGTAYTDTQYF. V and J are TRBV6-4 and TRBJ2-3; 7 bases are a match to TRBD1. CDR3 length: 16 residues. Germline lookup yields CDR1 MRHNA and CDR2 SNTAGT. J lost 2 bases, V lost 6 bases, and 11 bases had no gene match.

About this clonotype: A read error may be the cause here, since a much bigger clone is one base away. The V and J genes are TRBV11-2 and TRBJ1-1; D is perhaps TRBD1 (6 bases). Between the trimmed V and J ends, which lost 4 bases and 0 bases, there was a span of 18 bases. The CDR3 spans 17 residues. The germline CDR1 and CDR2 sequences are SGHAT and FQNNGV. CDR3 nucleotides: TGTGCCAGCAGCTGGACAGTCACCCGAAGGATGAACACTGAAGCTTTCTTT. Its translation: CASSWTVTRRMNTEAFF.

The rearrangement uses TRBV19 and TRBJ1-5, with D possibly being TRBD1 (5 bases). This CDR3 has 15 residues. CDR1 is LNHDA, CDR2 SQIVND, per germline (reference sequence). V gave up 1 base and J gave up 6 bases, with 13 bases separating them. The CDR3 coding sequence is TGTGCCAGTAGTATAGGGGGGACCGGTGGTCAGCCCCAGCATTTT. Translated, it gives CASSIGGTGGQPQHF.

The J gene is TRBJ2-5, the V gene TRBV25-1; weak D call: TRBD1 (6 bases). The CDR3 contains 13 residues. Germline V gene sequence: CDR1 MGHDK, CDR2 SYGVNS. The V and J ends lost 8 bases and 5 bases respectively, with 15 bases between them. The CDR3 loop reads CASSPGDGETQYF. For the CDR3, the DNA is TGTGCCAGCTCCCCAGGGGATGGGGAGACCCAGTACTTC. The full variable domain, rest sourced from reference TRBV25-1 and TRBJ2-5, is EADIYQTPRYLVIGTGKKITLECSQTMGHDKMYWYQQDPGMELHLIHYSYGVNSTEKGDLSSESTVSRIRTEHFPLTLESARPSHTSQYLCASSPGDGETQYFGPGTRLLVL.

V usage is TRBV7-6 and J usage is TRBJ1-5, with D possibly matching TRBD1 (6 bases). The germline CDR1 and CDR2 sequences are SGHVS and FNYEAQ. Deletions cut 5 bases from V and 4 bases from J, with 12 bases between. The CDR3 covers 14 residues. In DNA, the CDR3 is TGTGCCAGCAGCCCGGGACACCGAAATCAGCCCCAGCATTTT. It is translated as CASSPGHRNQPQHF.

Concerning this clonotype: One junction end disagrees with the germline gene, perhaps due to a read error. DNA for the CDR3: TGTACCAGCAAAGGACAGGGAGGCTACACCTTC. It yields the protein CTSKGQGGYTF. The chain carries TRBV25-1 and TRBJ1-2; 8 nucleotides line up with TRBD1. This CDR3 has 11 residues. Germline values: CDR1 MGHDK, CDR2 SYGVNS.

This clonotype occurred many times. The J gene is TRBJ2-2, the V gene TRBV24-1; TRBD1 might be the D (6 bases). Germline V CDR1 and CDR2: KGHDR, SFDVKD. V dropped 12 bases and J dropped 6 bases, with 16 bases sitting between them. The CDR3 has 13 residues. DNA of the CDR3: TGTGCCGCGGCGGACAGTGGGGCCGGGGAGCTGTTTTTT. This translates into CAAADSGAGELFF.

The J gene is TRBJ2-2, the V gene TRBV5-1; 7 nucleotides agree with TRBD2. Germline V gene data show CDR1 as SGHRS and CDR2 as YFSETQ. The trim removed 0 bases at V and 5 bases at J, leaving 4 bases unmatched. The CDR3 extends over 15 amino acids. CDR3 amino acids: CASSLATSLTGELFF. The CDR3 coding sequence is TGCGCCAGCAGCTTGGCGACTAGCCTGACCGGGGAGCTGTTTTTT.

In this sample, this clonotype turned up once. The chain recombines TRBV25-1 with TRBJ1-6, with TRBD1 identical over 7 bases. With 9 bases clipped from V and 3 bases from J, the junction kept 14 bases outside the gene matches. Germline CDR1 MGHDK, CDR2 SYGVNS. This CDR3 is 17 amino acids long. CDR3 sequence reads: CASSLVRDSLYNSPLHF. CDR3 nucleotides: TGTGCCAGTAGTCTTGTCCGGGACAGCCTCTATAATTCACCCCTCCACTTT.